This is a list of T cell receptor beta chains from one sample in a study of blood T cell repertoires in COVID-19. Data came from immunoSEQ multiplex PCR; TCRdb stores just in-frame clones and leaves some out. The repertoire holds about 290,000 clones, with about 89% as singletons. Sequencing used peripheral blood. The receptors originated from a woman aged 40 to 50 who had recovered from COVID-19. CDR3s include the opening cysteine and the closing phenylalanine or tryptophan. A D gene is named only where the DNA matches it firmly.

J gene,D gene,V gene,CDR3 protein,CDR3 DNA
TRBJ1-1,NA,TRBV11-2,CASSLSAVPEAFF,TGTGCCAGCAGCTTATCGGCGGTCCCTGAAGCTTTCTTT
TRBJ2-1,NA,TRBV9,CASSVESGTQFF,TGTGCCAGCAGCGTAGAATCCGGGACTCAGTTCTTC
TRBJ1-2,NA,TRBV4-1,CASSQEAPRRGGYTF,TGCGCCAGCAGCCAAGAAGCCCCGAGACGCGGGGGCTACACCTTC
TRBJ2-1,NA,TRBV20-1,CSAPKYNEQFF,TGCAGTGCCCCAAAATACAATGAGCAGTTCTTC
TRBJ1-6,NA,TRBV24-1,CATSDFTGTPLHF,TGTGCCACCAGTGATTTTACGGGTACACCCCTCCACTTT
TRBJ1-2,NA,TRBV6-5,CASRGSGEGGYTF,TGTGCCAGCAGGGGGAGCGGGGAAGGGGGCTACACCTTC
TRBJ2-3,NA,TRBV4-1,CASSLHYTDTQYF,TGCGCCAGCAGCCTCCACTACACAGATACGCAGTATTTT
TRBJ2-3,TRBD1,TRBV19,CASSRSTGPSDTQYF,TGTGCCAGTAGTCGCTCGACAGGGCCTTCGGATACGCAGTATTTT
TRBJ2-1,TRBD2,TRBV7-2,CASSPWTSGRPRVNEQFF,TGTGCCAGCAGCCCTTGGACTAGCGGGAGGCCCCGAGTCAATGAGCAGTTCTTC
TRBJ2-1,NA,TRBV11-3,CASSSRDLGSYNEQFF,TGTGCCAGCAGCTCCAGGGATCTCGGCTCCTACAATGAGCAGTTCTTC
TRBJ1-1,TRBD1,TRBV5-6,CASSFGGQSSTEAFF,TGTGCCAGCAGCTTTGGGGGACAGAGTTCCACTGAAGCTTTCTTT
TRBJ2-5,TRBD1,TRBV28,CASSPGQGVDETQYF,TGTGCCAGCAGTCCGGGACAGGGGGTTGATGAGACCCAGTACTTC
TRBJ2-1,NA,TRBV15,CATSRVAHEQFF,TGTGCCACCAGCAGAGTAGCGCATGAGCAGTTCTTC
TRBJ2-1,TRBD2,TRBV5-1,CASSPGLAGGIGNEQFF,TGCGCCAGCAGCCCCGGACTAGCGGGAGGGATCGGCAATGAGCAGTTCTTC
TRBJ2-5,NA,TRBV27,CASSLGTGWQETQYF,TGTGCCAGCAGTTTAGGTACAGGGTGGCAAGAGACCCAGTACTTC